What follows is one TCR beta chain and its context. TCRdb's table, derived via immunoSEQ multiplex PCR, lists solely in-frame clones and lacks some. The table shows 1,500,000 or so clones, with around 97% occurring only once. The data originate from a study of shared clonotypes between healthy human individuals. The CDR3 runs 17 residues. Germline CDR1 and CDR2: SEHNR and FQNEAQ (reference sequence). The J segment lost 0 bases and the V segment lost 3 bases, leaving 8 bases of the junction unmatched. The sequenced sample consisted of naive CD4+ T cells sorted from blood. Documented subset: CD45RA+ positively selected. V gene TRBV7-9 combines with J gene TRBJ1-3; TRBD1 agrees at 7 bases. The receptor was isolated from a man aged 25 to 40 in good health. CDR3: CASSLRQGLSSGNTIYF. CDR3 DNA: TGTGCCAGCAGCTTGCGACAGGGCTTGAGCTCTGGAAACACCATATATTTT.